This section outlines one T cell receptor beta chain sequence together with its context. The data are from a study of T cells in localized non-small cell lung cancer. Per the germline V gene, CDR1 is MDHEN and CDR2 is SYDVKM. V was trimmed by 6 bases and J by 3 bases, leaving 21 bases between them. This CDR3 is 17 amino acids long. TCRdb's table, derived via immunoSEQ multiplex PCR, lists solely in-frame clones and lacks some. The profile covers about 17,000 clones, with roughly 89% appearing a single time and more than 3% taken by the ten largest. The chain links TRBV28 to TRBJ1-3; TRBD1 is a possible D gene (6 bases). The sample here was peripheral blood, taken before any cancer treatment. The source is a male donor at least 60 years old with stage II squamous cell lung carcinoma. DNA for the CDR3: TGTGCCAGCAGCTCACTTGAATTGGGGGCAGGTGGAAACACCATATATTTT. This encodes CASSSLELGAGGNTIYF.